Listed below are T cell receptor beta chains from one sample, sequenced in a study of blood T cell repertoires in COVID-19. Libraries were prepared by immunoSEQ multiplex PCR; TCRdb keeps only in-frame clonotypes and omits some of them. The sample records 90,000 to 150,000 clones, approximately 87% being singletons. Material: peripheral blood. These receptor sequences come from a man between 70 and 80 years old who had recovered from COVID-19. CDR3s include the opening cysteine and the closing phenylalanine or tryptophan. D genes are given only for firm matches. Expanded clones get a size class; other rows say once, few or many, or leave the size out.

D	V	J	size	DNA	CDR3
NA	TRBV6-5	TRBJ1-5	NA	TGTGCCAGCAGCCAAGGGGCAGGGAACCAGCCCCAGCATTTT	CASSQGAGNQPQHF
TRBD2	TRBV14	TRBJ2-3	NA	TGTGCCAGCAGCCAAGCGCGAGCGGGGGGGACAGATACGCAGTATTTT	CASSQARAGGTDTQYF
TRBD2	TRBV27	TRBJ2-7	NA	TGTGCCAGCAGTTCAGGGACTAGCGGGAGTATGTCGTTCTACGAGCAGTACTTC	CASSSGTSGSMSFYEQYF
NA	TRBV4-1	TRBJ2-5	NA	TGCGCCAGCAGCCAAGCGGGTCGCAGACAAGAGACCCAGTACTTC	CASSQAGRRQETQYF
TRBD2	TRBV28	TRBJ2-3	once	TGTGCCAGCAGTACCCTACCTGCGCGGGGGGACACAGATACGCAGTATTTT	CASSTLPARGDTDTQYF
NA	TRBV27	TRBJ2-5	NA	TGTGCCAGCAGTTTACTAGTCAAGGGGGAGACCCAGTACTTC	CASSLLVKGETQYF
TRBD2	TRBV2	TRBJ2-5	NA	TGTGCCAGCAGTGACGGGCTAGCGGGGGCACAAGAGACCCAGTACTTC	CASSDGLAGAQETQYF
TRBD1	TRBV24-1	TRBJ1-1	NA	TGTGCCACCAGTGATTTGGTTCATGCGCTTCCTTTCGTCCAGGGGGCGCTTGAAGCTTTCTTT	CATSDLVHALPFVQGALEAFF
TRBD2	TRBV5-6	TRBJ2-3	NA	TGTGCCAGCAGCTCGGGGAGGGCTAGCGGGGGGGCCGATACGCAGTATTTT	CASSSGRASGGADTQYF
NA	TRBV4-1	TRBJ2-5	once	TGCGCCAGCAGCCTCCTGAGCCTCCAAGAGACCCAGTACTTC	CASSLLSLQETQYF
NA	TRBV5-5	TRBJ1-1	NA	TGTGCCAGCAGCTTGTCGTTTGGCAGGGTACAAGGTGAAGCTTTCTTT	CASSLSFGRVQGEAFF
NA	TRBV19	TRBJ1-3	NA	TGTGCCAGTAGTATGGGACTGATCTCTGGAAACACCATATATTTT	CASSMGLISGNTIYF
TRBD1	TRBV5-4	TRBJ1-2	NA	TGTGCCAGCAGCTTTTCGACAGGGGGCTCTGGCTACACCTTC	CASSFSTGGSGYTF
TRBD2	TRBV2	TRBJ2-3	NA	TGTGCCAGCAGTGAGGCGGCTAGCGGGCGGCTTTCCACAGATACGCAGTATTTT	CASSEAASGRLSTDTQYF
TRBD1	TRBV4-2	TRBJ1-2	NA	TGTGCCAGCAGCCGATTGACAGGGGCAGGGTCTGGCTACACCTTC	CASSRLTGAGSGYTF
NA	TRBV25-1	TRBJ1-4	NA	TGTGCCAGCAGTGACTCAACAGGTACCGGGGAAAAACTGTTTTTT	CASSDSTGTGEKLFF
TRBD2	TRBV19	TRBJ2-5	NA	TGTGCCAGTAGTCCCTTAGCGGGGTGGGGTGTGACCCAGTACTTC	CASSPLAGWGVTQYF
NA	TRBV9	TRBJ1-3	NA	TGTGCCAGCAGCTCCGGAGGGGCGCCAGGAAACACCATATATTTT	CASSSGGAPGNTIYF
TRBD2	TRBV18	TRBJ2-3	NA	TGTGCCAGCTCCCCGACTAGCGGGAGTGATACGCAGTATTTT	CASSPTSGSDTQYF
NA	TRBV7-3	TRBJ2-2	NA	TGTGCCAGCAGCCAAGGGGCGATGGAGACCGGGGAGCTGTTTTTT	CASSQGAMETGELFF
NA	TRBV7-9	TRBJ2-7	NA	TGTGCCAGCAGCCTCGCGGGTGGAGGTGCCTACGAGCAGTACTTC	CASSLAGGGAYEQYF
TRBD2	TRBV28	TRBJ2-3	NA	TGTGCCAGCAGTTTGCCCCAAACTAGCGGGGTTTCAGATACGCAGTATTTT	CASSLPQTSGVSDTQYF
TRBD1	TRBV10-3	TRBJ2-1	NA	TGTGCCATCAGTGAGTCACCAGGACAGGGGGCCAATGAGCAGTTCTTC	CAISESPGQGANEQFF
TRBD1	TRBV7-8	TRBJ2-1	NA	TGTGCCAGCAGCTTGAGGGACAGGGTGAATGAGCAGTTCTTC	CASSLRDRVNEQFF
TRBD2	TRBV19	TRBJ2-3	NA	TGTGCCAGTAGTAACGGGGGGGGGCTAAGCACAGATACGCAGTATTTT	CASSNGGGLSTDTQYF
TRBD1	TRBV29-1	TRBJ2-7	NA	TGCAGCGTCGCTGGGACAGGTGATAGCGTGGACGAGCAGTACTTC	CSVAGTGDSVDEQYF
TRBD1	TRBV5-1	TRBJ2-3	few	TGCGCCAGCAGCCCAGTCCCGGGACAGGGTTTAGGCACAGATACGCAGTATTTT	CASSPVPGQGLGTDTQYF
NA	TRBV4-1	TRBJ2-3	NA	TGCGCCAGCAGCGTTGACAGGTTTGGAGATACGCAGTATTTT	CASSVDRFGDTQYF
NA	TRBV6-5	TRBJ2-2	NA	TGTGCCAGCGGACATCCGAACACCGGGGAGCTGTTTTTT	CASGHPNTGELFF
TRBD1	TRBV5-4	TRBJ1-4	NA	TGTGCCAGCAGCCCTGGAGGGACAGGCCTTGTTGCAACTAATGAAAAACTGTTTTTT	CASSPGGTGLVATNEKLFF
TRBD1	TRBV10-3	TRBJ1-5	NA	TGTGCCATCAGCGGCGCCACAGGGGGTCATCAGCCCCAGCATTTT	CAISGATGGHQPQHF
NA	TRBV4-1	TRBJ1-6	NA	TGCGCCAGCAGCCAAGAACCGGGACTGAGTAATTCACCCCTCCACTTT	CASSQEPGLSNSPLHF
NA	TRBV4-1	TRBJ1-1	NA	TGCGCCAGCAGCCTACAAACAGGGAACACTGAAGCTTTCTTT	CASSLQTGNTEAFF
NA	TRBV7-6	TRBJ2-7	NA	TGTGCCAGCAGTGCAGGGAGGGACAAGTCTTACGAGCAGTACTTC	CASSAGRDKSYEQYF
NA	TRBV15	TRBJ2-3	NA	TGTGCCACCAGCAGAGATGAGGCAGATACGCAGTATTTT	CATSRDEADTQYF